This TCR beta chain is from a study of cytomegalovirus exposure and HLA in healthy donors. Study background: Within an early data release were tens of millions of unique TCRs drawn from HLA-typed donors. General study results and limits: Most likely, a cluster of highly shared sequence variants arose as a sequencing artifact. The listing of some 170 TCR beta chains classed them as cytomegalovirus-associated.

The PCR used 60 Vbeta and 13 Jbeta primers. Measured with immunoSEQ multiplex PCR; TCRdb has only the in-frame clones, and not every one. The data show 100,000 to 120,000 clones, 75% to 90% seen once. About this clone itself: Its antigen is unidentified.

The CDR3 runs to 12 residues. Trimming cost V 11 bases and J 5 bases, with 14 bases left between them. Per germline, CDR1 MNHNY and CDR2 SVGAGI (reference sequence). V and J are TRBV6-6 and TRBJ2-3; possibly TRBD1 for D (6 bases). Sequencing input: PBMCs. The receptor was derived from a man aged 30-40 years in good health and CMV-seropositive. As DNA, the CDR3 is TGTGCCGGCCGGGACACCCAAGATACGCAGTATTTT. Protein: CAGRDTQDTQYF.